These 10 T cell receptor beta chains came from one sample sequenced in a study of cytomegalovirus exposure and HLA in healthy donors. Vbeta (60) and Jbeta (13) primers were used in the PCR. The table came from immunoSEQ multiplex PCR; TCRdb's copy has only in-frame clones and leaves some out. Counted here are some 160,000 clones, roughly 80% occurring once; the ten biggest clones make up under 1.5%. Material: PBMCs. These TCRs come from a man in his fifties in good health and CMV-seropositive.

V gene TRBV10-2 combines with J gene TRBJ2-7, with D perhaps matching TRBD2 (5 bases). CDR3 size: 13 residues. Germline V lookup: CDR1 WSHSY, CDR2 SAAADI. Trimming pared 8 bases from V and 4 bases from J, leaving 15 bases between. CDR3 coding DNA: TGCGCCAGCTGCAGCGGCGGCGCGTACGAGCAGTACTTC. Translating gives CASCSGGAYEQYF.

The rearrangement joins TRBV4-2 to TRBJ2-7; tentatively, D is TRBD2 (6 bases). The CDR3 contains 20 residues. The ends were cut back, 3 bases at V and 1 base at J, with 28 bases in the middle. The germline gives CDR1 LGHNA, CDR2 YNFKEQ. In DNA form, the CDR3 reads TGTGCCAGCAGCCAGGATGCCGGGACCCTCTTGAGCGGGCAATCCTACGAGCAGTACTTC. This codes for CASSQDAGTLLSGQSYEQYF.

The chain recombines TRBV7-2 with TRBJ2-3; 10 bases are a match to TRBD2. After removal of 2 bases from V and 2 bases from J, the junction contained 13 bases not matched to a gene. Looked up from germline, CDR1 is SGHTA and CDR2 is FQGNSA. This CDR3 contains 19 residues. The CDR3 sequence: CASSLRGGSGRPLTDTQYF. In DNA, the CDR3 is TGTGCCAGCAGCTTAAGAGGAGGTAGCGGGAGGCCCCTCACAGATACGCAGTATTTT.

The V call is TRBV5-1, the J call TRBJ2-3; D is uncertain. The V and J ends lost 0 bases and 0 bases respectively, with 8 bases between them. This CDR3 spans 15 amino acids. Germline V gene data show CDR1 as SGHRS and CDR2 as YFSETQ. Here the CDR3 DNA reads TGCGCCAGCAGCTTGGACAGTAGTAGCACAGATACGCAGTATTTT. This gives the protein CASSLDSSSTDTQYF.

DNA for the CDR3: TGTGCCAGCAGGTTACGGGGGGACTATGGCTACACCTTC. Translated: CASRLRGDYGYTF. This chain connects TRBV6-1 to TRBJ1-2; a possible D gene is TRBD1 (5 bases). CDR3 length: 13 residues. Deletions cut 6 bases from V and 3 bases from J, with 11 bases between. In germline, CDR1 is MNHNS, CDR2 SASEGT.

J is TRBJ2-1 and V is TRBV7-6; TRBD2 aligns across 11 bases. The trim removed 4 bases at V and 6 bases at J, leaving 5 bases unmatched. Germline V gene data show CDR1 as SGHVS and CDR2 as FNYEAQ. The CDR3 is made up of 15 amino acids. CDR3 DNA: TGTGCCAGCAGCTGGCTAGCGGGAGGTTCCAATGAGCAGTTCTTC. Translated, it gives CASSWLAGGSNEQFF. The entire variable domain, with the rest obtained from reference TRBV7-6 and TRBJ2-1, is as follows: GAGVSQSPRYKVTKRGQDVALRCDPISGHVSLYWYRQALGQGPEFLTYFNYEAQQDKSGLPNDRFSAERPEGSISTLTIQRTEQRDSAMYRCASSWLAGGSNEQFFGPGTRLTVL.

The genes are TRBV5-1 and TRBJ2-2; TRBD2 matches 8 bases. Per germline, CDR1 SGHRS and CDR2 YFSETQ. The CDR3 totals 15 residues. The V segment lost 0 bases and the J segment 5 bases; nucleotides outside the gene matches: 3. The CDR3 nucleotides are TGCGCCAGCAGCTTGGTCAGCGGGAGTACCGGGGAGCTGTTTTTT. Residues: CASSLVSGSTGELFF.

CDR3: CASSINDSPSNQPQHF. CDR3 in DNA: TGTGCCAGTAGTATAAATGACAGCCCCAGCAATCAGCCCCAGCATTTT. The chain uses TRBV19 and TRBJ1-5; a weak D match, TRBD1 (5 bases). The CDR3 has 16 residues. V lost 2 bases, J lost 1 base, and 12 bases lay in between. The germline V gene encodes CDR1 LNHDA and CDR2 SQIVND (reference sequence).

This chain's CDR3 is CASSDPGSGQGASYEQYF. DNA of the CDR3: TGTGCCAGCAGTGACCCGGGGAGTGGACAGGGGGCCTCCTACGAGCAGTACTTC. The chain employs TRBV25-1 and TRBJ2-7; 11 nucleotides align to TRBD1. Germline V CDR1 and CDR2: MGHDK, SYGVNS. The CDR3 extends over 18 amino acids. V was clipped by 3 bases and J by 0 bases; unmatched bases: 10.

This chain joins TRBV14 and TRBJ1-5; TRBD1 matches 10 bases. Germline V gene data show CDR1 as SGHDN and CDR2 as FVKESK. This CDR3 comprises 15 residues. J lost 7 bases, V lost 5 bases, and 8 bases had no gene match. The CDR3 spells CASSAGTGDGQPQHF. The CDR3 coding sequence is TGTGCCAGCAGCGCCGGGACAGGGGACGGCCAGCCCCAGCATTTT.